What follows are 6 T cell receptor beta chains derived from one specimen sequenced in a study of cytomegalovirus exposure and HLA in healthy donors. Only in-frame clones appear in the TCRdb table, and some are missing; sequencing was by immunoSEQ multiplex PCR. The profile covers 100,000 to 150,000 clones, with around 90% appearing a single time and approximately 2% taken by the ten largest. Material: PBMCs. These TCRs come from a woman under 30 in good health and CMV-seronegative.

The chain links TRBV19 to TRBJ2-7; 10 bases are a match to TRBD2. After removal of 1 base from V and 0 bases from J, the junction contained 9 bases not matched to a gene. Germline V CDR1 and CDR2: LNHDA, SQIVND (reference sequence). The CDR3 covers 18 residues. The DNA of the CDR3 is TGTGCCAGTAGTATAGCTAGCGGGGGCTGGATGAGCTCCTACGAGCAGTACTTC. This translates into CASSIASGGWMSSYEQYF.

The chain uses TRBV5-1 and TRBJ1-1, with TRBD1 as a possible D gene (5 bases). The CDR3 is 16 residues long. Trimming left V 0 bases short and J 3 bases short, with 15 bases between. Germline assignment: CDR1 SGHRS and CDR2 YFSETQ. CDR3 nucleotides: TGCGCCAGCAGCTTGGCGACCAGGGTTACGGACACTGAAGCTTTCTTT. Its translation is CASSLATRVTDTEAFF.

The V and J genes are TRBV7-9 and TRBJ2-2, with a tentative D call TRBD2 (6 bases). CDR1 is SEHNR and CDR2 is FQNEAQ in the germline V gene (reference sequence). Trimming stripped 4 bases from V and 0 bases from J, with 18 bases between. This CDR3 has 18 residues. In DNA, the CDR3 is TGTGCCAGCAGCTATGGAGGTTGGGACTCAACGAACACCGGGGAGCTGTTTTTT. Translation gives CASSYGGWDSTNTGELFF.

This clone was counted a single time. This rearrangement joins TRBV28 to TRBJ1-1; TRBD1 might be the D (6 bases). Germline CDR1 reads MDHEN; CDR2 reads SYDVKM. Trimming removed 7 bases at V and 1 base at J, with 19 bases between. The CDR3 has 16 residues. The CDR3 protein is CASTKGPRGPNTEAFF. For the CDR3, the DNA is TGTGCCAGCACCAAAGGGCCCAGGGGCCCGAACACTGAAGCTTTCTTT. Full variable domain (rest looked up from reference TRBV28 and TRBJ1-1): DVKVTQSSRYLVKRTGEKVFLECVQDMDHENMFWYRQDPGLGLRLIYFSYDVKMKEKGDIPEGYSVSREKKERFSLILESASTNQTSMYLCASTKGPRGPNTEAFFGQGTRLTVV.

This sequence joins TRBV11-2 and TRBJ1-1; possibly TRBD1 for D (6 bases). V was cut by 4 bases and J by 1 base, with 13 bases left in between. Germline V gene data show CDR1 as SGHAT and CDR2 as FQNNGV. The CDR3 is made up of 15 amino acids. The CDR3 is CASSSTGRGNTEAFF. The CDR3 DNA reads TGTGCCAGCAGCTCGACAGGTCGGGGGAACACTGAAGCTTTCTTT.

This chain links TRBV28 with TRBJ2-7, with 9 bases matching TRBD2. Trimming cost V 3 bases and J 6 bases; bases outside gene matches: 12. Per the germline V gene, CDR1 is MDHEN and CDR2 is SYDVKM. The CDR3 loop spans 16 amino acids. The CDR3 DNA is TGTGCCAGCAGTTTCATGATTTTAGCGGGGGTATCCGAGCAGTACTTC. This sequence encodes CASSFMILAGVSEQYF.